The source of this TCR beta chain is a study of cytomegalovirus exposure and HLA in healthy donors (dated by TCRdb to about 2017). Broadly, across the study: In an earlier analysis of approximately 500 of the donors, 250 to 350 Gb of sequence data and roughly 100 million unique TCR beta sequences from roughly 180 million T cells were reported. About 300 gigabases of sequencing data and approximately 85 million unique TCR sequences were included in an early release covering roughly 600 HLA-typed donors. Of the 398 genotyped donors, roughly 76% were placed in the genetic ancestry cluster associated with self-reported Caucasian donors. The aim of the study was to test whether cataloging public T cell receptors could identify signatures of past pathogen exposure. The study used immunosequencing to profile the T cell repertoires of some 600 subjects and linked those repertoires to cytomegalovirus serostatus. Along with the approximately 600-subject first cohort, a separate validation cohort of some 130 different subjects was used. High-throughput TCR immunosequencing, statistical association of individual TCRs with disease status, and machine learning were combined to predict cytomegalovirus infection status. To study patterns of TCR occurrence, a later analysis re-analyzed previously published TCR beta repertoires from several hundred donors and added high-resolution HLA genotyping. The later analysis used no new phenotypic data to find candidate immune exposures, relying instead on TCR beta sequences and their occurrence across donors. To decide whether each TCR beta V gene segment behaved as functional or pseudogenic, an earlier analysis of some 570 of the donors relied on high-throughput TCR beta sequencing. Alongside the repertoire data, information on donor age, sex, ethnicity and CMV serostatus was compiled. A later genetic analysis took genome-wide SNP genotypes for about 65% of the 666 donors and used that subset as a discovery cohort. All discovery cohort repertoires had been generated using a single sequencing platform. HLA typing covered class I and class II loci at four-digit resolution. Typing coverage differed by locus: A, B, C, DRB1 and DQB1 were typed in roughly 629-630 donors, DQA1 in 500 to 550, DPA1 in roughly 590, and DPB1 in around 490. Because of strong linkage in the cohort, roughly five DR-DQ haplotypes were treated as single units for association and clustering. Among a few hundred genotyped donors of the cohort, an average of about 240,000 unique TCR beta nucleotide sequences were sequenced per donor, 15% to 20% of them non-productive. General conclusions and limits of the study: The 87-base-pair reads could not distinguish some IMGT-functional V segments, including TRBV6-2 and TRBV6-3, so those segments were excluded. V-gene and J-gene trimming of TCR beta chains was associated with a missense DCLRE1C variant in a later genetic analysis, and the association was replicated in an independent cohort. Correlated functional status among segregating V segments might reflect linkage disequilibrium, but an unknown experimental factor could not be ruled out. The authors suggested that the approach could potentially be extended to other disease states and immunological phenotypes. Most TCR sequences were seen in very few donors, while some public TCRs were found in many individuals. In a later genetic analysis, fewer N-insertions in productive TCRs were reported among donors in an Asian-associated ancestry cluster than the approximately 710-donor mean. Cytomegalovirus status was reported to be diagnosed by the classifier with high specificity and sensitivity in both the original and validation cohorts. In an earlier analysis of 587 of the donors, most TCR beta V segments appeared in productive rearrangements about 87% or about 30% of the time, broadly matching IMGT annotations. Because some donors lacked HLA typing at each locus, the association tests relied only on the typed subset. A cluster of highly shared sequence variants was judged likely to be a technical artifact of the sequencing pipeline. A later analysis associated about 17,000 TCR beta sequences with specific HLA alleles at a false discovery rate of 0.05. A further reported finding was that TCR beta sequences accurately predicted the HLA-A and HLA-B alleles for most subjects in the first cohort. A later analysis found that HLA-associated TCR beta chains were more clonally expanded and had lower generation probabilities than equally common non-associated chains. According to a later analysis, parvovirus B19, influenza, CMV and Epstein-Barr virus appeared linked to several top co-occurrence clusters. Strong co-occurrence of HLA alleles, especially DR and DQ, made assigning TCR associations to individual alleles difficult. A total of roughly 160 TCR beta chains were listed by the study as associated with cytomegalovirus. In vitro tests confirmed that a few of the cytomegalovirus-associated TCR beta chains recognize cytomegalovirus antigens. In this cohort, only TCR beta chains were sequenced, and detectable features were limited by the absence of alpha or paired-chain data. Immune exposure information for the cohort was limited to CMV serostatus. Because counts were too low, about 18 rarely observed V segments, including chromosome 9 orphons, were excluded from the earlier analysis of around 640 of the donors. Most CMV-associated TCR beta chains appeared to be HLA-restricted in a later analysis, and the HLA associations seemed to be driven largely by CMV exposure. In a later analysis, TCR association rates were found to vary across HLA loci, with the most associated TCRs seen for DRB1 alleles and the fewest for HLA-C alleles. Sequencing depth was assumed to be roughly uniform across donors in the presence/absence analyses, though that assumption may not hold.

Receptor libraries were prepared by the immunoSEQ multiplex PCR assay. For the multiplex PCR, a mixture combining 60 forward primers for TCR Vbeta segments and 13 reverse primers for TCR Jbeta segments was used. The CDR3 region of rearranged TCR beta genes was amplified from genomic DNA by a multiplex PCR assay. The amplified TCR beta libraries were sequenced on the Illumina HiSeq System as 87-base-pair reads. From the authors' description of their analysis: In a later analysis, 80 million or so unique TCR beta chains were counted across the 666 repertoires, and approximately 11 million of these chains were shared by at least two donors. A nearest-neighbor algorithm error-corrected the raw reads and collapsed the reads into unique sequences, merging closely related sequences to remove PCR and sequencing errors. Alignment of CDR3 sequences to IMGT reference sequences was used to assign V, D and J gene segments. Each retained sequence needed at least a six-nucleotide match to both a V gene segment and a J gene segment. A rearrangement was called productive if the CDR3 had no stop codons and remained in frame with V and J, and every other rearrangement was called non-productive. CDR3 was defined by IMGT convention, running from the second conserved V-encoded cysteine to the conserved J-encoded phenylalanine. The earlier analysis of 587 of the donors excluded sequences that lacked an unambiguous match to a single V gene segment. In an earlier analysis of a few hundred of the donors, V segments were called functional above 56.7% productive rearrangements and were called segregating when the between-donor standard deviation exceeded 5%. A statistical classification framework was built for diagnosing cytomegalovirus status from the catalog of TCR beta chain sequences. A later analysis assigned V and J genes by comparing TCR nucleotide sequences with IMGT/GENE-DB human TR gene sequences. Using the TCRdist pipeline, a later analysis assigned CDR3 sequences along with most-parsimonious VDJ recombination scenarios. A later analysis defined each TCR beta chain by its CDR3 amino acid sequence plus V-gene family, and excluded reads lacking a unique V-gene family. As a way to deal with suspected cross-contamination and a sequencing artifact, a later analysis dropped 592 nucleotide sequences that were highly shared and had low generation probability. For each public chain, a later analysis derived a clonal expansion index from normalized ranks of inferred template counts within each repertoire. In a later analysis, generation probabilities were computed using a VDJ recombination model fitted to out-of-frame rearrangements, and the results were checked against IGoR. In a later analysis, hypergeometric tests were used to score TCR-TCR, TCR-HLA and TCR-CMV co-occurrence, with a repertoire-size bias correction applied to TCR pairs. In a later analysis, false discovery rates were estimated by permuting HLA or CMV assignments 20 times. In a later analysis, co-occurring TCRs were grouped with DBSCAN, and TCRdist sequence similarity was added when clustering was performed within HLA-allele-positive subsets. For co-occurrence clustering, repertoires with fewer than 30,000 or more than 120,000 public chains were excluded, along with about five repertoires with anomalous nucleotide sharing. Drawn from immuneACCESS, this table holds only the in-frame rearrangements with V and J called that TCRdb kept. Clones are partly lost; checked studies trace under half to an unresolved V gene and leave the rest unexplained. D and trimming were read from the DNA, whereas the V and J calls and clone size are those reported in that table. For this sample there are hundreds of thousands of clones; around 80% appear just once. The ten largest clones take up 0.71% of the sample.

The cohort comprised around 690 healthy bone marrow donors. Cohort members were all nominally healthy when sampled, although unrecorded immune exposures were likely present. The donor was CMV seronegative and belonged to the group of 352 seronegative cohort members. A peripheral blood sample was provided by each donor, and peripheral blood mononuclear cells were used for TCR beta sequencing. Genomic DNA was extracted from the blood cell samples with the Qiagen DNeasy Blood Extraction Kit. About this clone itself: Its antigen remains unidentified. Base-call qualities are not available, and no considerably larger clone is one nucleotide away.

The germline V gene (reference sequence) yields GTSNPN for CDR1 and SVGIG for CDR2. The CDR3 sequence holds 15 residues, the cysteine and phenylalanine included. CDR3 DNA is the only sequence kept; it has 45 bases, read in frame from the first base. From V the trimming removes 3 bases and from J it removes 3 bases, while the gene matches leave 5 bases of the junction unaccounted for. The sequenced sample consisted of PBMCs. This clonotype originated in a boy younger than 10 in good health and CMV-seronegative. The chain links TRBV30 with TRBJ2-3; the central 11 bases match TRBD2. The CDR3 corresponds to CAWSPLAGVTDTQYF. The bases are TGTGCCTGGAGCCCACTAGCGGGGGTAACAGATACGCAGTATTTT.